The entry below gives a single TCR beta chain sequence along with its context. Its antigen is unknown. These data are taken from a study of shared clonotypes between healthy human individuals. General study results and limits: Blood was the only sampled material, and tissue repertoires likely differ.

The CDR3 has 14 amino acids. CDR1 is SGHNT, CDR2 YYREEE, per germline (reference sequence). The V end lost 1 base, the J end lost 3 bases, and 9 bases lay between the germline ends. Assay used: immunoSEQ multiplex PCR; TCRdb lists only in-frame clones, some missing. The sample has about 820,000 clones, nearly 95% seen once. Selected positively for CCR7 and CD45RO-negative, naive CD8 cells excluded terminally differentiated effector memory CD45RA+ cells. The clonotype was recovered from a man aged 30 to 45 in good health. The V call is TRBV5-4, the J call TRBJ2-3; maybe TRBD2 (6 bases). Sequenced material: naive CD8+ T cells sorted from blood. CDR3 in DNA: TGTGCCAGCAGCTTGCGACTAGAAACAGATACGCAGTATTTT. As protein: CASSLRLETDTQYF.